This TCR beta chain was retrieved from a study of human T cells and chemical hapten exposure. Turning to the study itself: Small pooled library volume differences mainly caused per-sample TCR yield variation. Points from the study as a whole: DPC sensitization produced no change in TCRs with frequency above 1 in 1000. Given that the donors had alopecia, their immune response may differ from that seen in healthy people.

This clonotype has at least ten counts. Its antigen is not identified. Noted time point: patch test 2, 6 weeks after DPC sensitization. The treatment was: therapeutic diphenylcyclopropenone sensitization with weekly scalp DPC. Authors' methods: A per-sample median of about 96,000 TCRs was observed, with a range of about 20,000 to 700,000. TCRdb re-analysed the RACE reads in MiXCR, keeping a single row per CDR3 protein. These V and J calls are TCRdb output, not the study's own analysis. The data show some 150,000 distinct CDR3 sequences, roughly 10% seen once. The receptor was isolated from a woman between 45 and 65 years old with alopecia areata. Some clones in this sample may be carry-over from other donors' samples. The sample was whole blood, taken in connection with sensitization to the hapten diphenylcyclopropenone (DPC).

DNA for the CDR3: TGTGCCAGCAGCTCCGGGACAGGGGGCGCGGGCACTGAAGCTTTCTTT. Protein: CASSSGTGGAGTEAFF. The chain is built from TRBV6-2 or TRBV6-3 and TRBJ1-1; 12 bases line up with TRBD1. Germline loops: CDR1 MNHEY, CDR2 SVGEGT. CDR3 length: 16 residues. V shed 6 bases and J 4 bases; nucleotides not matched to a gene: 9.